Presented here are 29 T cell receptor beta chains from one specimen sequenced in a study of cytomegalovirus exposure and HLA in healthy donors. The PCR employed 60 Vbeta primers together with 13 Jbeta primers. Clones were sequenced by immunoSEQ multiplex PCR, and TCRdb holds only the in-frame ones, with some missing. The sample holds 35,000 to 45,000 clones, around 58% seen once. The sample consisted of PBMCs. These receptor sequences come from a man in his 60s in good health and CMV-seropositive.

The chain couples TRBV7-9 to TRBJ2-3; D unresolved. The germline V gene has CDR1 SEHNR and CDR2 FQNEAQ (reference sequence). With 4 bases removed from V and 4 bases from J, the gap between germline ends came to 9 bases. This CDR3 has 13 amino acids. CDR3 region: CASSSRGPDTQYF. CDR3 bases: TGTGCCAGCAGCTCGAGAGGTCCAGATACGCAGTATTTT.

The V call is TRBV7-9, the J call TRBJ1-1; D might be TRBD1 (6 bases). The CDR3 is made up of 13 amino acids. Germline lookup yields CDR1 SEHNR and CDR2 FQNEAQ (reference sequence). Trimming pared 4 bases from V and 10 bases from J, leaving 16 bases between. CDR3 amino acids: CASSSATGFPAFF. The CDR3 nucleotides are TGTGCCAGCAGCTCGGCTACAGGGTTCCCAGCTTTCTTT.

The chain is built from TRBV4-1 and TRBJ2-2; D remains ambiguous. Germline loops: CDR1 MGHRA, CDR2 YSYEKL. CDR3 size: 15 residues. The V and J ends lost 0 bases and 7 bases respectively, with 12 bases between them. Here the CDR3 reads CASSQEGFPGGELFF. The CDR3 DNA reads as TGCGCCAGCAGCCAAGAAGGCTTCCCGGGCGGGGAGCTGTTTTTT.

This clone was recorded a few times. The chain employs TRBV19 and TRBJ2-5; 15 positions agree with TRBD2. V dropped 5 bases and J dropped 2; count of bases not matched to a gene: 9. The CDR3 has 18 residues. Germline CDR1 and CDR2: LNHDA and SQIVND (reference sequence). The DNA of the CDR3 is TGTGCCAGTAGTTCCGGACTAGCGGGAGGGCCGAGACAAGAGACCCAGTACTTC. This codes for CASSSGLAGGPRQETQYF.

To note about this clone: One end of the junction varies from germline; a read error may be responsible. The chain couples TRBV5-8 to TRBJ1-2; TRBD1 matches 7 bases. The length of the CDR3 is 14 residues. Germline CDR1 reads SGHTS; CDR2 reads YDEGEE. For the CDR3, the DNA is TGTGCCAGCAGCTTGGACAGGGGAAATATTCGGAAATACTTC. The encoded protein is CASSLDRGNIRKYF.

This sequence joins TRBV5-6 and TRBJ1-4, with no clear D. Germline V CDR1 and CDR2: SGHDT, YYEEEE. Trimming removed 0 bases at V and 7 bases at J, with 7 bases between. This CDR3 contains 13 residues. CDR3 sequence (DNA): TGTGCCAGCAGCTTGGTAGGGAGTGAAAAACTGTTTTTT. Its protein product is CASSLVGSEKLFF.

V and J are TRBV28 and TRBJ2-3; TRBD2 matches at 12 bases. The CDR3 is 15 residues long. Germline assignment: CDR1 MDHEN and CDR2 SYDVKM. The trim removed 5 bases at V and 9 bases at J, leaving 9 bases unmatched. The CDR3 nucleotides read TGTGCCAGCAGTCCCCGGACTAGCGGGAAAGACACGCAGTATTTT. Its translation: CASSPRTSGKDTQYF. Complete variable domain (other parts from reference TRBV28 and TRBJ2-3): DVKVTQSSRYLVKRTGEKVFLECVQDMDHENMFWYRQDPGLGLRLIYFSYDVKMKEKGDIPEGYSVSREKKERFSLILESASTNQTSMYLCASSPRTSGKDTQYFGPGTRLTVL.

This clone was seen just once. This CDR3 reads CASSLAGAGAEQFF. CDR3 bases: TGTGCCAGCAGCTTAGCGGGAGCGGGGGCTGAGCAGTTCTTC. The J gene is TRBJ2-1, the V gene TRBV7-3; 8 bases are shared with TRBD2. Trimming removed 2 bases from V and 9 bases from J; junction bases left unmatched: 6. The CDR3 runs 14 residues. CDR1 is SGHTA, CDR2 FQGTGA, per germline.

The V call is TRBV10-3, the J call TRBJ2-7; 13 bases line up with TRBD2. CDR3 size: 19 residues. After removal of 2 bases from V and 0 bases from J, the junction contained 10 bases not matched to a gene. CDR1 is ENHRY and CDR2 is SYGVKD in the germline V gene. In DNA, the CDR3 is TGTGCCATCAGTGAGATTGGGACTAGCGGGAAGATTAGCTCCTACGAGCAGTACTTC. It translates to CAISEIGTSGKISSYEQYF.

This clone showed up just a few times. The chain combines TRBV4-2 with TRBJ2-5; D is undetermined. The length of the CDR3 is 17 residues. Trimming removed 3 bases from V and 1 base from J, with 18 bases in between. The germline gives CDR1 LGHNA, CDR2 YNFKEQ. CDR3 region: CASSQTGLSPIQETQYF. DNA for the CDR3: TGTGCCAGCAGCCAGACTGGCCTAAGCCCGATCCAAGAGACCCAGTACTTC.

The chain recombines TRBV6-4 with TRBJ2-1, with D possibly matching TRBD2 (7 bases). This CDR3 comprises 15 residues. V lost 2 bases to trimming and J lost 7 bases, with 15 bases between them. CDR1 is MRHNA, CDR2 SNTAGT, per germline. CDR3 in DNA: TGTGCCAGCAGTGACGGGGGGGCTGTGGCAAATGAGCAGTTCTTC. This translates into CASSDGGAVANEQFF.

This chain connects TRBV4-1 to TRBJ2-5, with TRBD2 as a possible D gene (6 bases). The germline CDR1 and CDR2 sequences are MGHRA and YSYEKL. V gave up 4 bases and J gave up 3 bases, with 12 bases separating them. CDR3 length: 14 residues. The CDR3 nucleotides read TGCGCCAGCAGCCTCCCCGGGAGTAAAGAGACCCAGTACTTC. It encodes CASSLPGSKETQYF.

This rearrangement joins TRBV9 to TRBJ1-3; no definite D call. CDR3 length equals 15 residues. The V gene's germline CDR1 is SGDLS and CDR2 YYNGEE. Trimming pared 0 bases from V and 0 bases from J, leaving 7 bases between. This chain's CDR3 is CASSVAGSSGNTIYF. CDR3 in DNA: TGTGCCAGCAGCGTAGCGGGGAGCTCTGGAAACACCATATATTTT.

The genes are TRBV2 and TRBJ2-7; the match to TRBD2 covers 11 bases. Trimming cost V 4 bases and J 1 base; bases outside gene matches: 12. The germline V gene encodes CDR1 SNHLY and CDR2 FYNNEI. The CDR3 covers 18 residues. CDR3 bases: TGTGCCAGCAGTGGGGAAGTAGCGGGAGGGGTATTGTCCTACGAGCAGTACTTC. This translates into CASSGEVAGGVLSYEQYF.

The chain links TRBV28 to TRBJ2-7; 11 bases match TRBD2. The V gene's germline CDR1 is MDHEN and CDR2 SYDVKM. J was trimmed by 5 bases and V by 7 bases; bases with no gene match: 16. The CDR3 contains 17 residues. The CDR3 sequence is CASTTLGTSGSIDEQYF. CDR3 in DNA: TGTGCCAGCACCACTCTTGGTACTAGCGGGAGTATCGACGAGCAGTACTTC.

In nucleotides, the CDR3 is TGTGCCTGGAGGCGACAGGGGGCGATTGAGCAGTTCTTC. It encodes CAWRRQGAIEQFF. The gene calls are TRBV30 and TRBJ2-1, with 10 bases matching TRBD1. The CDR3 totals 13 residues. The V gene end was trimmed by 3 bases and the J gene end by 9 bases; junction bases not matched to a gene: 5. Germline V gene data show CDR1 as GTSNPN and CDR2 as SVGIG (reference sequence). The complete variable domain, with remaining parts taken from reference TRBV30 and TRBJ2-1, reads SQTIHQWPATLVQPVGSPLSLECTVEGTSNPNLYWYRQAAGRGLQLLFYSVGIGQISSEVPQNLSASRPQDRQFILSSKKLLLSDSGFYLCAWRRQGAIEQFFGPGTRLTVL.

This chain links TRBV9 with TRBJ2-2, with 11 bases fitting TRBD1. V trimming: 3 bases; J trimming: 3 bases; junction bases outside the gene matches: 7. Germline V gene lookup returns CDR1 SGDLS and CDR2 YYNGEE. The CDR3 runs 17 residues. The CDR3 region is CASSGLGTGGYTGELFF. CDR3 DNA sequence: TGTGCCAGCAGCGGGTTAGGGACAGGGGGATACACCGGGGAGCTGTTTTTT.

The count of this clone is one. The chain recombines TRBV7-2 with TRBJ1-1; D is ambiguous. Germline CDR1 reads SGHTA; CDR2 reads FQGNSA. This CDR3 region has 13 residues. V was clipped by 5 bases and J by 1 base, with 8 bases between them. Written as DNA, the CDR3 is TGTGCCAGCAGCGTCCAACAGAACACTGAAGCTTTCTTT. It yields the protein CASSVQQNTEAFF.

V is TRBV5-5 and J is TRBJ2-1; D remains unclear. V dropped 4 bases and J dropped 7 bases, with 15 bases sitting between them. This CDR3 spans 14 amino acids. Germline CDR1 is SGHKS and CDR2 is YYEKEE (reference sequence). CDR3 bases: TGTGCCAGCAGCGGTCCCCTGGCCGGGAATGAGCAGTTCTTC. It is translated as CASSGPLAGNEQFF.

The gene calls are TRBV29-1 and TRBJ2-1; 10 nucleotides match TRBD2. The CDR3 spans 15 residues. Trimming at V came to 5 bases and at J to 3 bases, leaving 7 bases not matched to a gene. Germline V lookup: CDR1 SQVTM, CDR2 ANQGSEA. CDR3 amino acids: CSVSGTSEIYNEQFF. CDR3 DNA: TGCAGCGTTTCCGGGACTAGCGAAATCTACAATGAGCAGTTCTTC.

The chain combines TRBV4-1 with TRBJ2-7, with D possibly being TRBD1 (6 bases). Trimming took 4 bases from V and 2 from J, leaving 15 bases between them. This CDR3 region has 15 residues. CDR1 is MGHRA and CDR2 is YSYEKL in the germline V gene. The CDR3 bases are TGCGCCAGCAGCCCGACCCCCGGGACAACCTACGAGCAGTACTTC. Its protein product is CASSPTPGTTYEQYF.

CDR3 DNA: TGCAGCGTTGATCTAGCCTACGAGCAGTACTTC. Its protein is CSVDLAYEQYF. The V and J genes are TRBV29-1 and TRBJ2-5; D ambiguous. The J call may not be correct, given that the DNA end is closer to TRBJ2-7. The CDR3 has 11 residues. Germline V CDR1 and CDR2: SQVTM, ANQGSEA.

On this clone itself: The sample contains more than one DNA sequence encoding this CDR3. The V gene is TRBV9, the J gene TRBJ2-7; 11 nucleotides align to TRBD2. V dropped 4 bases and J dropped 0; count of bases not matched to a gene: 12. This CDR3 region has 18 residues. The germline gives CDR1 SGDLS, CDR2 YYNGEE. CDR3 sequence reads: CASSPGLAAHRRSYEQYF. In DNA form, the CDR3 reads TGTGCCAGCAGCCCGGGACTAGCGGCCCATAGGCGCTCCTACGAGCAGTACTTC.

There are a few counts of this clone. This chain links TRBV7-2 with TRBJ2-1; 11 bases map to TRBD2. With 3 bases clipped from V and 1 base from J, the junction kept 5 bases outside the gene matches. The CDR3 has 17 amino acids. Germline V gene lookup returns CDR1 SGHTA and CDR2 FQGNSA. CDR3 DNA sequence: TGTGCCAGCAGCTTTGCTAGCGGGAGGTTATCCTACAATGAGCAGTTCTTC. Encoded protein: CASSFASGRLSYNEQFF. Together with reference TRBV7-2 and TRBJ2-1, the CDR3 gives the full variable domain: GAGVSQSPSNKVTEKGKDVELRCDPISGHTALYWYRQSLGQGLEFLIYFQGNSAPDKSGLPSDRFSAERTGGSVSTLTIQRTQQEDSAVYLCASSFASGRLSYNEQFFGPGTRLTVL.

The chain couples TRBV29-1 to TRBJ1-6, with D unclear. Germline CDR1 and CDR2: SQVTM and ANQGSEA. CDR3 length equals 13 residues. The V gene lost 5 bases and the J gene lost 9 bases, with 14 bases spanning the gap. The CDR3 sequence is CSVSEGEASPLHF. CDR3 nucleotides: TGCAGCGTTTCCGAGGGCGAGGCTTCACCCCTCCACTTT.

The sample holds a few counts of this clone. The chain couples TRBV9 to TRBJ2-1; D might be TRBD2 (6 bases). Germline V gene sequence: CDR1 SGDLS, CDR2 YYNGEE. CDR3 length: 14 residues. V was clipped by 0 bases and J by 6 bases, with 10 bases between them. The CDR3 region has the DNA TGTGCCAGCAGCGTAGCGGGAGCGAGCAATGAGCAGTTCTTC. This sequence encodes CASSVAGASNEQFF.

The chain uses TRBV7-2 and TRBJ1-3; D perhaps matches TRBD1 (5 bases). This CDR3 has 16 amino acids. Looked up from germline, CDR1 is SGHTA and CDR2 is FQGNSA. Trimming took 2 bases from V and 3 from J, leaving 14 bases between them. The CDR3 bases are TGTGCCAGCAGCTTAAACCCCCGGGACTTTGGAAACACCATATATTTT. Its protein is CASSLNPRDFGNTIYF.

The chain couples TRBV7-6 to TRBJ2-1; D possibly corresponds to TRBD2 (5 bases). The CDR3 loop spans 14 amino acids. The germline gives CDR1 SGHVS, CDR2 FNYEAQ. V lost 5 bases to trimming and J lost 6 bases, with 14 bases between them. The CDR3 loop reads CASSLTTGINEQFF. DNA for the CDR3: TGTGCCAGCAGCCTGACGACGGGAATCAATGAGCAGTTCTTC.

V usage is TRBV7-2 and J usage is TRBJ2-2; the D gene is possibly TRBD2 (6 bases). The germline CDR1 and CDR2 sequences are SGHTA and FQGNSA. Trimming left V 4 bases short and J 0 bases short, with 12 bases between. This CDR3 spans 16 amino acids. The CDR3 protein is CASSSEGPANTGELFF. CDR3 sequence (DNA): TGTGCCAGCAGCTCGGAGGGGCCCGCGAACACCGGGGAGCTGTTTTTT.